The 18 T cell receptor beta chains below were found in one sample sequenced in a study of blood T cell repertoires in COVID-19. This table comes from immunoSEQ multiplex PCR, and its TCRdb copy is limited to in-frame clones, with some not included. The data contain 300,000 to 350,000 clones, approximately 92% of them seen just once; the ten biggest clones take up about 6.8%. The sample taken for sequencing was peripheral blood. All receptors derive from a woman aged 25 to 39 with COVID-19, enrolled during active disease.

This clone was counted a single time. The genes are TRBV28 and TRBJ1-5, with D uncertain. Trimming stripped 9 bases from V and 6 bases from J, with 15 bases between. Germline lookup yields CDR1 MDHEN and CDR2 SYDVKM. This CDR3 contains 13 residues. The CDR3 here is CASRRREGQPQHF. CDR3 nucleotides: TGTGCCAGTCGTCGGAGGGAGGGTCAGCCCCAGCATTTT.

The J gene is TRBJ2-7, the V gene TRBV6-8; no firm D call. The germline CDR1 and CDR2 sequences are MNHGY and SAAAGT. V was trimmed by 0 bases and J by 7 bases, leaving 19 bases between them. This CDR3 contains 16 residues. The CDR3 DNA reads TGTGCCAGCAGTTACTCGGTTCCGGCCCGACTGCGGGAGCAGTACTTC. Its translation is CASSYSVPARLREQYF.

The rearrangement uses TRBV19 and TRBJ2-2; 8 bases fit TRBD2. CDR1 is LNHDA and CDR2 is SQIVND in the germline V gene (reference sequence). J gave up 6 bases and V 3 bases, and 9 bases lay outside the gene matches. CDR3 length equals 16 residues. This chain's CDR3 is CASSIIGRGRAGELFF. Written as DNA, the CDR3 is TGTGCCAGTAGTATTATCGGGAGGGGGAGGGCCGGGGAGCTGTTTTTT.

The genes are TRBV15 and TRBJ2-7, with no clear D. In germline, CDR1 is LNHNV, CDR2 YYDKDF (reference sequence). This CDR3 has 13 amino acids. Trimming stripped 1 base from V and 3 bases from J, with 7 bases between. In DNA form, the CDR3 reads TGTGCCACCAGCAGAGGGCCTGGCTACGAGCAGTACTTC. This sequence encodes CATSRGPGYEQYF.

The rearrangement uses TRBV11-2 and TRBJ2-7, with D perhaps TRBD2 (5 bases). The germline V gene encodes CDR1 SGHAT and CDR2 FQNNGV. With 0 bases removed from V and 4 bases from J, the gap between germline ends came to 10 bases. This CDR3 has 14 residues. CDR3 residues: CASSLERVIYEQYF. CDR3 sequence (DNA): TGTGCCAGCAGCTTAGAGCGGGTAATATACGAGCAGTACTTC.

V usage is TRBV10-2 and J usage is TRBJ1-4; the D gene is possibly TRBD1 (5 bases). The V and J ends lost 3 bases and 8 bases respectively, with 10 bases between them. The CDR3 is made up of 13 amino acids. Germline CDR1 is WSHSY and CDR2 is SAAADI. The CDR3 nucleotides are TGCGCCAGCAGTGACAGGGCCGCAGAAAAACTGTTTTTT. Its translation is CASSDRAAEKLFF.

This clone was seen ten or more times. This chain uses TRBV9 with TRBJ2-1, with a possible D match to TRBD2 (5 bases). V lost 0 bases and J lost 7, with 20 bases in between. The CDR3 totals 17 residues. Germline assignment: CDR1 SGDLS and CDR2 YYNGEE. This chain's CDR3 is CASSVESGLSQVNEQFF. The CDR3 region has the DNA TGTGCCAGCAGCGTAGAAAGCGGCCTAAGTCAAGTGAATGAGCAGTTCTTC. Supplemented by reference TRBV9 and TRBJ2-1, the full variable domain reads DSGVTQTPKHLITATGQRVTLRCSPRSGDLSVYWYQQSLDQGLQFLIQYYNGEERAKGNILERFSAQQFPDLHSELNLSSLELGDSALYFCASSVESGLSQVNEQFFGPGTRLTVL.

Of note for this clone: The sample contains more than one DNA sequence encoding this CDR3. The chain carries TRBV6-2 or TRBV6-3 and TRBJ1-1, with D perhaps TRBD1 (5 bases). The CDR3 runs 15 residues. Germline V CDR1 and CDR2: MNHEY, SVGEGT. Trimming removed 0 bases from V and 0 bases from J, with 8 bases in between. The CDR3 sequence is CASSYSLRVNTEAFF. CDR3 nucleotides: TGTGCCAGCAGTTACTCGCTCAGGGTGAACACTGAAGCTTTCTTT.

CDR3 region: CASRSREGLGEQFF. In DNA, the CDR3 is TGCGCCAGCAGGTCGCGGGAGGGCCTGGGAGAGCAGTTCTTC. The chain has TRBV4-3 and TRBJ2-1, with 9 positions matching TRBD2. V lost 6 bases and J lost 10; bases outside the gene matches: 10. Germline loops: CDR1 LGHNA, CDR2 YSLEER. The CDR3 sequence is 14 residues long.

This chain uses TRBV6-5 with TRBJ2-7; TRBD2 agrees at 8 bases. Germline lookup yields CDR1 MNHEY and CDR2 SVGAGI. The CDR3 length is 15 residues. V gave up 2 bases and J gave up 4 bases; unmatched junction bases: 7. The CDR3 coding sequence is TGTGCCAGCAGTTACAGGCCTAGCGGGCCATACGAGCAGTACTTC. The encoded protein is CASSYRPSGPYEQYF.

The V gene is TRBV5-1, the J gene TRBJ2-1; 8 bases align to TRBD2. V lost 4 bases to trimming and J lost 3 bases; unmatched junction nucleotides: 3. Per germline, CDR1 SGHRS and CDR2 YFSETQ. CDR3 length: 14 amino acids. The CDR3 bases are TGCGCCAGCAGCGATACTAGCGGCTACAATGAGCAGTTCTTC. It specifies CASSDTSGYNEQFF.

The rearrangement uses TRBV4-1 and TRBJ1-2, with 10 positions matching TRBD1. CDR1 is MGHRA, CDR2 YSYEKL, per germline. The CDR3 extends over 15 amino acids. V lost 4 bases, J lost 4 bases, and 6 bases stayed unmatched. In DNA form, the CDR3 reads TGCGCCAGCAGCCCTGGACAGGGGGACGGCTATGGCTACACCTTC. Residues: CASSPGQGDGYGYTF.

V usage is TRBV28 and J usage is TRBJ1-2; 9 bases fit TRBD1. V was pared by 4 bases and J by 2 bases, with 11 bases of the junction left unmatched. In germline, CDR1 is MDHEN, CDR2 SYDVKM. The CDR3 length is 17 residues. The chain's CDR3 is CASSSGTGGAGNYGYTF. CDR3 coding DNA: TGTGCCAGCAGTTCAGGAACAGGGGGCGCGGGGAACTATGGCTACACCTTC.

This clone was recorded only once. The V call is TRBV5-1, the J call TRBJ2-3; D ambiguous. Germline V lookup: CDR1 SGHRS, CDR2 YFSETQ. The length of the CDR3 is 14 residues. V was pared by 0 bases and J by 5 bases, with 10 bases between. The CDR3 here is CASSLGGFEDTQYF. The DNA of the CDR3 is TGCGCCAGCAGCTTGGGCGGTTTTGAAGATACGCAGTATTTT.

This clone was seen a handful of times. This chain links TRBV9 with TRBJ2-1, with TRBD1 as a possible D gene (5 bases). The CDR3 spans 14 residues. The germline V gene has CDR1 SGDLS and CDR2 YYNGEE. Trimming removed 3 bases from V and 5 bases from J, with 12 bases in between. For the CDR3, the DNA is TGTGCCAGCAGCGGTGCTAGGGGCGACAATGAGCAGTTCTTC. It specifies CASSGARGDNEQFF.

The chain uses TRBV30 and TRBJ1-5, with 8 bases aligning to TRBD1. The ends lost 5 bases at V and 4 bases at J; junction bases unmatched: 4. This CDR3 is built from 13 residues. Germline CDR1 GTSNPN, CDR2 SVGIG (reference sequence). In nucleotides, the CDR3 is TGTGCCTGGTGGACAGGGCGGAATCAGCCCCAGCATTTT. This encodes CAWWTGRNQPQHF.

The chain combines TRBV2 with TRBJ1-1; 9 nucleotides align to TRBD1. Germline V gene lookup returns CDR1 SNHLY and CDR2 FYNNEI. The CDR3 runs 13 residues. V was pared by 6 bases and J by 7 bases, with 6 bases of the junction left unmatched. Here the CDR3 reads CASRGTGRNEAFF. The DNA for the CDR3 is TGTGCCAGCAGAGGGACAGGGCGGAATGAAGCTTTCTTT. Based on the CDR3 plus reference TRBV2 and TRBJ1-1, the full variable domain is EPEVTQTPSHQVTQMGQEVILRCVPISNHLYFYWYRQILGQKVEFLVSFYNNEISEKSEIFDDQFSVERPDGSNFTLKIRSTKLEDSAMYFCASRGTGRNEAFFGQGTRLTVV.

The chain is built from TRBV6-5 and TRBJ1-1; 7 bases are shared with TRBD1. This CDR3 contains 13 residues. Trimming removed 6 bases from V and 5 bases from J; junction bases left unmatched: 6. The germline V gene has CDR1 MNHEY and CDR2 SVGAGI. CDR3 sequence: CASRAGGKTEAFF. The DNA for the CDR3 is TGTGCCAGCAGGGCAGGGGGAAAGACTGAAGCTTTCTTT.